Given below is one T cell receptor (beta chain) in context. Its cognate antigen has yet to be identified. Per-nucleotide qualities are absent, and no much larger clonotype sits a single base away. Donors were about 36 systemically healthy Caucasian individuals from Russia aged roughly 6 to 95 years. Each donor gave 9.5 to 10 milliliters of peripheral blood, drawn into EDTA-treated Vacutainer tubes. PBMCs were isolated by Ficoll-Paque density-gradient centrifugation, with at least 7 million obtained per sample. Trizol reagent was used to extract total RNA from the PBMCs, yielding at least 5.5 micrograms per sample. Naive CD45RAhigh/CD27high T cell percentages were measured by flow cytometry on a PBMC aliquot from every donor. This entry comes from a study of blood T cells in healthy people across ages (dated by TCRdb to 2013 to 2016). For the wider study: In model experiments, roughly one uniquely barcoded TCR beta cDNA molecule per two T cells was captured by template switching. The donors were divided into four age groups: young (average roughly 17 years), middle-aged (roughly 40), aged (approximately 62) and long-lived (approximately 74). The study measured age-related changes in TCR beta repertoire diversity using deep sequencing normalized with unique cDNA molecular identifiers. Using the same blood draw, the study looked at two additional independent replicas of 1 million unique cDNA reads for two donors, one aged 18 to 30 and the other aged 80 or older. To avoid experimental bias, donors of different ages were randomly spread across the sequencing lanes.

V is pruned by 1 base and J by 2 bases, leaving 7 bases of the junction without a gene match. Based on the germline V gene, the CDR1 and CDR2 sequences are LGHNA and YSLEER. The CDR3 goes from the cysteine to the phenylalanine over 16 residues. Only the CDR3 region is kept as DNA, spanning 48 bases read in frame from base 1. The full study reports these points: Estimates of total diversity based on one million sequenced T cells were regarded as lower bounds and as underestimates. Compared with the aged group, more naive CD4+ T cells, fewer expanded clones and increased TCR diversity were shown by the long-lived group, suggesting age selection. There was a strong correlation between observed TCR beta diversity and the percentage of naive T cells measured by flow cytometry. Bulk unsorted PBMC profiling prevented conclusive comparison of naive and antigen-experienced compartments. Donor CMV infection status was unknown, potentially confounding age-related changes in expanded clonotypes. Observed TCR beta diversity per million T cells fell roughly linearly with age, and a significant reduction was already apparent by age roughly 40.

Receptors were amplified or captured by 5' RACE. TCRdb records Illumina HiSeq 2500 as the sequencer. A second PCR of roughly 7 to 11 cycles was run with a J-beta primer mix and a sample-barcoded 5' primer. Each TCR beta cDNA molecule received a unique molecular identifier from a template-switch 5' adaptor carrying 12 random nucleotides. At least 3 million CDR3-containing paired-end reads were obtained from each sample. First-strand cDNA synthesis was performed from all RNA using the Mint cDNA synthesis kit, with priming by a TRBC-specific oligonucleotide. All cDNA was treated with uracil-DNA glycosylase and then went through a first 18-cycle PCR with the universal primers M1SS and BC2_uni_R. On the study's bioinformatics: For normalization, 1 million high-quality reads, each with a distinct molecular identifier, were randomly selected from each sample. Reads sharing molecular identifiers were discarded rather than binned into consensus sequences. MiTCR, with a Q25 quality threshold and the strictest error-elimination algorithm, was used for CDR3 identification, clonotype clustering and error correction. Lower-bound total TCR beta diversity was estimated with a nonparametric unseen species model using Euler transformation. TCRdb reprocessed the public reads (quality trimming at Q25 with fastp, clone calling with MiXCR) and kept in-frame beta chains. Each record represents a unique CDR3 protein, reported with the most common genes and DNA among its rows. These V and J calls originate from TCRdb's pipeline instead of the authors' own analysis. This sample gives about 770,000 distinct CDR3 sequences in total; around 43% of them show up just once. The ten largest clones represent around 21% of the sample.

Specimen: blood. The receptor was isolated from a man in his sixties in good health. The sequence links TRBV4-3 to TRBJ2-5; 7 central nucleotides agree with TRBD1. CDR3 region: CASSQGTGAPQETQYF. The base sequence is TGCGCCAGCAGCCAAGGAACAGGGGCCCCTCAAGAGACCCAGTACTTC.